Following are 22 T cell receptor beta chains from one sample sequenced in a study of blood T cell repertoires in COVID-19. The repertoire was sequenced with immunoSEQ multiplex PCR; TCRdb's copy has only in-frame clones and lacks some. Altogether around 88,000 clones are present, approximately 81% being singletons, with the ten largest covering approximately 4.5%. Source material: peripheral blood. Receptors were obtained from a man aged 55-75 years with acute or convalescent COVID-19.

This chain uses TRBV6-5 with TRBJ2-7; a possible D gene is TRBD1 (6 bases). Per germline, CDR1 MNHEY and CDR2 SVGAGI. The germline V and J ends were trimmed by 9 bases and 2 bases, with 20 bases remaining between them. CDR3 size: 15 residues. CDR3 sequence reads: CARDLQGRSTYEQYF. CDR3 nucleotide sequence: TGTGCCAGGGACCTACAGGGTCGTTCAACCTACGAGCAGTACTTC.

CDR3: CASSRDSTTFFGQYF. In DNA form, the CDR3 reads TGTGCCAGCAGCCGGGACAGCACTACGTTCTTTGGGCAGTACTTC. The V and J genes are TRBV28 and TRBJ2-7; TRBD1 agrees at 7 bases. The J segment lost 9 bases and the V segment lost 6 bases, leaving 17 bases of the junction unmatched. Germline CDR1 MDHEN, CDR2 SYDVKM. This CDR3 spans 15 amino acids.

The genes are TRBV5-1 and TRBJ1-5; weak D call: TRBD1 (5 bases). Trimming removed 0 bases from V and 5 bases from J, with 9 bases in between. The CDR3 spans 14 residues. The germline CDR1 and CDR2 sequences are SGHRS and YFSETQ. CDR3 in DNA: TGCGCCAGCAGCTTGGGGGGCCCAGATCAGCCCCAGCATTTT. Translation: CASSLGGPDQPQHF.

The chain has TRBV2 and TRBJ2-7; 7 bases are shared with TRBD1. V shed 7 bases, J shed 6 bases, and the junction held 12 bases outside the gene matches. The CDR3 has 14 amino acids. CDR1 is SNHLY and CDR2 is FYNNEI in the germline V gene. This chain's CDR3 is CASTARQGGGEQYF. DNA for the CDR3: TGTGCCAGCACCGCCAGACAGGGTGGTGGCGAGCAGTACTTC.

This clone was counted between two and nine times. V and J are TRBV11-3 and TRBJ2-5; 9 nucleotides align to TRBD1. This CDR3 has 15 residues. Germline values: CDR1 SGHNT, CDR2 YENEEA. J lost 4 bases, V lost 5 bases, and 8 bases had no gene match. This CDR3 reads CASSQGQGLVETQYF. The CDR3 bases are TGTGCCAGCAGCCAAGGACAGGGGCTCGTAGAGACCCAGTACTTC.

As concerns this clone: The DNA is left out, because the CDR3 cannot be placed on it with certainty; the CDR3 is given as TCRdb lists it. The chain links TRBV21-1 to TRBJ2-1; no DNA check was done on the table's D call, TRBD2. TRBV21-1 is a pseudogene. The CDR3 length is 19 residues, termini included. CDR3 protein: CASTGRGFGSGSKGDEQFF.

The genes are TRBV9 and TRBJ2-1, with 10 nucleotides matching TRBD2. The J segment lost 9 bases and the V segment lost 7 bases, leaving 10 bases of the junction unmatched. There are 14 residues in the CDR3. Looked up from germline, CDR1 is SGDLS and CDR2 is YYNGEE. In DNA form, the CDR3 reads TGTGCCAGCGCACAGCGGGAGGGATGGCGTGAGCAGTTCTTC. Its translation is CASAQREGWREQFF.

The chain is built from TRBV9 and TRBJ2-3, with TRBD1 matching over 9 bases. The CDR3 sequence is 16 residues long. Germline trimming cut 0 bases from V and 4 bases from J; bases unmatched to any gene: 6. The germline CDR1 and CDR2 sequences are SGDLS and YYNGEE. The CDR3 DNA reads as TGTGCCAGCAGCGTAGGAACAGGGGGCTTTTCAGATACGCAGTATTTT. Its translation is CASSVGTGGFSDTQYF.

This chain connects TRBV5-3 to TRBJ2-1; the match to TRBD2 covers 12 bases. TRBV5-3 is treated as an ORF (open reading frame) with a function not yet certain. This CDR3 comprises 19 residues. The junction had 14 bases not matched to a gene; V was cut back by 2 bases and J by 5 bases. CDR3 in amino acids: CARSFSGLAGKSAHNEQFF. The CDR3, as DNA: TGTGCCAGAAGCTTTTCAGGACTAGCGGGAAAGTCGGCTCACAATGAGCAGTTCTTC.

This clone appeared once. This chain connects TRBV6-5 to TRBJ1-1, with D uncertain. The length of the CDR3 is 14 residues. Germline V lookup: CDR1 MNHEY, CDR2 SVGAGI. V was pared by 2 bases and J by 2 bases, with 9 bases between. In DNA form, the CDR3 reads TGTGCCAGCAGTTACCTATCCGGTAACACTGAAGCTTTCTTT. It codes for CASSYLSGNTEAFF.

This chain links TRBV14 with TRBJ1-2, with D possibly being TRBD1 (6 bases). Germline CDR1 reads SGHDN; CDR2 reads FVKESK. Trimming took 4 bases from V and 2 from J, leaving 17 bases between them. The CDR3 runs 16 residues. The CDR3 reads CASSRGLSEGNYGYTF. CDR3 nucleotide sequence: TGTGCCAGCAGCCGGGGGCTATCCGAGGGGAACTATGGCTACACCTTC.

In DNA, the CDR3 is TGTGCCAGCAGCCACTGGACAAACCAAGAGACCCAGTACTTC. Translated, it gives CASSHWTNQETQYF. The chain employs TRBV3-1 (or the pseudogene TRBV3-2) and TRBJ2-5; possibly TRBD1 for D (5 bases). V lost 3 bases and J 0 bases, leaving 8 bases between the germline ends. This CDR3 spans 14 amino acids. Germline V CDR1 and CDR2: LGHDT, YNNKEL (reference sequence).

The chain has TRBV5-5 and TRBJ1-2; D gene uncertain. The CDR3 contains 14 residues. CDR1 and CDR2 (germline): SGHKS, YYEKEE (reference sequence). V was shortened by 7 bases and J by 4 bases, with 17 bases between the two germline ends. CDR3 sequence: CASREDPRGYGYTF. The CDR3 DNA is TGTGCCAGCCGTGAAGACCCTCGGGGCTATGGCTACACCTTC.

This clone was detected only once. The chain employs TRBV5-1 and TRBJ1-2; D perhaps matches TRBD1 (5 bases). The CDR3 length is 15 residues. With 2 bases removed from V and 4 bases from J, the gap between germline ends came to 15 bases. The germline gives CDR1 SGHRS, CDR2 YFSETQ. The CDR3 spells CASSFSPTESYGYTF. The DNA of the CDR3 is TGCGCCAGCAGCTTTTCCCCGACAGAGAGCTATGGCTACACCTTC.

The chain uses TRBV19 and TRBJ2-5, with unresolved D. The germline V and J ends were trimmed by 5 bases and 1 base, with 8 bases remaining between them. This CDR3 region has 13 residues. Germline V CDR1 and CDR2: LNHDA, SQIVND (reference sequence). The CDR3 loop reads CASSQAAQETQYF. DNA for the CDR3: TGTGCCAGTAGTCAGGCAGCCCAAGAGACCCAGTACTTC.

The rearrangement joins TRBV7-2 to TRBJ2-1; D is uncertain. The germline CDR1 and CDR2 sequences are SGHTA and FQGNSA. The CDR3 runs 14 residues. Trimming cost V 4 bases and J 4 bases, with 11 bases left between them. The CDR3 loop is CASSYSAGYNEQFF. CDR3 sequence (DNA): TGTGCCAGCAGCTACTCAGCCGGGTACAATGAGCAGTTCTTC.

This chain joins TRBV5-5 and TRBJ1-1; 11 bases map to TRBD1. V was pared by 0 bases and J by 5 bases, with 9 bases of the junction left unmatched. The CDR3 is 17 residues long. The germline V gene encodes CDR1 SGHKS and CDR2 YYEKEE (reference sequence). Written as DNA, the CDR3 is TGTGCCAGCAGCTTGGGGAGGGACAGGGGGATTACGACTGAAGCTTTCTTT. Its translation: CASSLGRDRGITTEAFF.

The chain joins TRBV6-2 or TRBV6-3 to TRBJ1-4; 7 bases are a match to TRBD1. From germline, CDR1 is MNHEY and CDR2 SVGEGT. The trim removed 5 bases at V and 8 bases at J, leaving 8 bases unmatched. The length of the CDR3 is 14 residues. CDR3 nucleotides: TGTGCCAGCAGTCGACAGGGTGGTTGGGAAAAACTGTTTTTT. Translating gives CASSRQGGWEKLFF.

In this sample, this clone turned up once. The V call is TRBV6-1, the J call TRBJ2-7; D remains unclear. Germline loops: CDR1 MNHNS, CDR2 SASEGT. The CDR3 runs to 15 residues. V lost 2 bases and J lost 3, with 14 bases in between. Written as DNA, the CDR3 is TGTGCCAGCAGTGAACAGGTAAACCTCCTCTACGAGCAGTACTTC. This sequence encodes CASSEQVNLLYEQYF.

The chain couples TRBV7-8 to TRBJ1-4; TRBD1 agrees at 9 bases. Germline assignment: CDR1 SGHVS and CDR2 FQNEAQ. The V and J ends lost 3 bases and 7 bases, in that order; junction bases with no gene match: 6. This CDR3 comprises 15 residues. The CDR3: CASSFSGTGTEKLFF. As DNA, the CDR3 is TGTGCCAGCAGCTTTTCCGGGACAGGGACTGAAAAACTGTTTTTT.

The chain links TRBV5-1 to TRBJ1-6; D is unresolved. Germline values: CDR1 SGHRS, CDR2 YFSETQ. The V gene lost 2 bases and the J gene lost 0 bases, with 6 bases spanning the gap. This CDR3 has 15 amino acids. CDR3 loop: CASSFSSSYNSPLHF. CDR3 DNA: TGCGCCAGCAGCTTTAGTAGCTCCTATAATTCACCCCTCCACTTT.

This clone was seen more than once but under ten times. V is TRBV6-5 and J is TRBJ2-1, with a tentative D call TRBD2 (6 bases). This CDR3 is built from 16 residues. Trimming left V 0 bases short and J 8 bases short, with 17 bases between. Germline CDR1 and CDR2: MNHEY and SVGAGI. CDR3 bases: TGTGCCAGCAGTTACTCGGCGGGACTCTACGGGGATGAGCAGTTCTTC. Amino acid sequence: CASSYSAGLYGDEQFF.